This TCR beta chain was captured in a study of identical twins. Findings and caveats of the study: Carriage of fewer insertions was seen in abundant cord blood beta clonotypes, whereas memory repertoires showed none.

CDR1 and CDR2 (germline): SQVTM, ANQGSEA. This CDR3 is built from 16 residues. V lost 3 bases, J lost 5 bases, and 13 bases stayed unmatched. TCRdb processed the 5' RACE reads anew with MiXCR; each CDR3 protein has one entry. The repertoire holds some 690,000 distinct CDR3 sequences, with roughly 20% as singletons. In regard to this clonotype: Antigen: not known.

These data were likewise used in another study, on T cells expressing NK-cell markers. This second study says: In several experiments, sorting was restricted to alpha-beta TCR T cells by an anti-gamma-delta TCR antibody.

The genes are TRBV29-1 and TRBJ2-1, with 7 bases identical to TRBD1. The sequencing input was PBMCs. The receptor comes from a woman between 18 and 29 years old in good health. CDR3 sequence (DNA): TGCAGCGTTGATCAAGCTACCGGGACAGATGACAATGAGCAGTTCTTC. Translated, it gives CSVDQATGTDDNEQFF.